This passage covers 9 T cell receptor beta chains from one sample sequenced in a study of blood T cell repertoires in COVID-19. Measured with immunoSEQ multiplex PCR; TCRdb has only the in-frame clones, and not every one. This sample carries about 300,000 clones, 89% of them seen once, and the ten largest clones take 4.5% to 5.5%. What was sequenced was PBMCs or T cells enriched from blood (not recorded which). Every receptor here comes from a man aged 60-69 years who had recovered from COVID-19.

The rearrangement links TRBV19 to TRBJ1-3, with 7 bases matching TRBD1. The CDR3 loop spans 14 amino acids. Germline V gene data show CDR1 as LNHDA and CDR2 as SQIVND (reference sequence). With V trimmed by 10 bases and J by 3 bases, 9 bases remained unmatched. CDR3 sequence (DNA): TGTGCCACCCAGGACAGGAAATTTGGAAACACCATATATTTT. It is translated as CATQDRKFGNTIYF.

This clone came up once. DNA of the CDR3: TGTGCCAGCAGTGACGGTTTGGGGGGGACAGGGGGCTCGGACACTGAAGCTTTCTTT. This encodes CASSDGLGGTGGSDTEAFF. The chain uses TRBV6-4 and TRBJ1-1, with TRBD1 identical over 12 bases. V lost 2 bases, J lost 3 bases, and 13 bases stayed unmatched. Germline V lookup: CDR1 MRHNA, CDR2 SNTAGT. This CDR3 comprises 19 residues.

The V call is TRBV5-1, the J call TRBJ2-2; perhaps TRBD2 as D (6 bases). V shed 0 bases and J shed 2 bases, with 8 bases lying between them. The CDR3 extends over 15 amino acids. The germline gives CDR1 SGHRS, CDR2 YFSETQ. This CDR3 is CASSLGTTNTGELFF. CDR3 bases: TGCGCCAGCAGCTTGGGGACTACTAACACCGGGGAGCTGTTTTTT. The full variable domain, in which reference TRBV5-1 and TRBJ2-2 provide the parts outside the CDR3, is KAGVTQTPRYLIKTRGQQVTLSCSPISGHRSVSWYQQTPGQGLQFLFEYFSETQRNKGNFPGRFSGRQFSNSRSEMNVSTLELGDSALYLCASSLGTTNTGELFFGEGSRLTVL.

This sequence joins TRBV6-5 and TRBJ2-5, with TRBD2 as a possible D gene (6 bases). The CDR3 sequence is 13 residues long. Germline V CDR1 and CDR2: MNHEY, SVGAGI. CDR3 nucleotide sequence: TGTGCAAGCGGGTATTTCGAGGGAGAGACCCAGTACTTC. Its translation is CASGYFEGETQYF.

In its sample, this clone was seen once. V gene TRBV19 combines with J gene TRBJ1-2; 7 bases align to TRBD1. Germline values: CDR1 LNHDA, CDR2 SQIVND (reference sequence). The CDR3 consists of 14 residues. Trimming cost V 5 bases and J 4 bases; bases outside gene matches: 7. The CDR3 loop is CASSLEGTVYGYTF. The CDR3 DNA follows: TGTGCCAGTAGTCTGGAGGGGACAGTCTATGGCTACACCTTC.

The V call is TRBV25-1, the J call TRBJ1-2; a possible D gene is TRBD1 (5 bases). Trimming took off 2 bases at V and 4 bases at J, with 14 bases between the two ends. The CDR3 spans 15 residues. Germline values: CDR1 MGHDK, CDR2 SYGVNS. CDR3 nucleotide sequence: TGTGCCAGCAGTGAAGCGGGGGACTCAAGCTATGGCTACACCTTC. This translates into CASSEAGDSSYGYTF.

V gene TRBV5-1 combines with J gene TRBJ1-5, with 7 nucleotides matching TRBD1. This CDR3 contains 16 residues. CDR1 is SGHRS and CDR2 is YFSETQ in the germline V gene. Trimming removed 0 bases from V and 3 bases from J; junction bases left unmatched: 6. The CDR3 reads CASSLDPGQYNQPQHF. CDR3 in DNA: TGCGCCAGCAGCTTGGATCCGGGACAGTACAATCAGCCCCAGCATTTT.

In this sample, this clone turned up once. The chain carries TRBV11-3 and TRBJ2-1, with 13 nucleotides matching TRBD2. The CDR3 has 17 residues. The germline V gene has CDR1 SGHNT and CDR2 YENEEA. V lost 4 bases and J lost 1; bases outside the gene matches: 4. This CDR3 is CASSSRTSGRSYNEQFF. The CDR3 coding sequence is TGTGCCAGCAGCTCCAGGACTAGCGGGAGATCCTACAATGAGCAGTTCTTC.

The chain uses TRBV28 and TRBJ2-7; 15 bases map to TRBD2. The germline V gene encodes CDR1 MDHEN and CDR2 SYDVKM. The trim removed 5 bases at V and 7 bases at J, leaving 6 bases unmatched. The CDR3 covers 15 residues. The CDR3 sequence: CASSGTSGRYLEQYF. The CDR3 DNA follows: TGTGCCAGCAGTGGGACTAGCGGGAGGTACTTAGAGCAGTACTTC.